This note documents a single T cell receptor (beta chain) sequence. The antigen it recognizes is unknown. Qualities for individual bases were not recorded, and no much larger clone is one base off. The meaning of the sample's treatment or condition label: allogeneic hematopoietic cell transplantation with graft depleted of TCRalphabeta T cells and CD19 B cells. The transplant recipients were children given TCRalphabeta/CD19-depleted allogeneic hematopoietic cell grafts. Via the germline V gene (reference sequence), CDR1 is SEHNR and CDR2 FQNEAQ. Cut back by 1 base and 3 bases, the V and J ends lie 6 bases apart. Its CDR3 holds 13 amino acids, cysteine through phenylalanine. Only CDR3 DNA is held: 39 bases, read in frame from base 1. The library was produced with PCR. These reads were obtained on an Illumina HiSeq 2500. Molecular barcoding was employed in the preparation of TCR libraries, with unique molecular identifiers being used to normalize TCRbeta repertoire quantification. The public sequencing data were trimmed at Q25 with fastp and processed into clonotypes with MiXCR by TCRdb, which kept only in-frame beta chains. Identical CDR3 proteins give one entry, which carries the most common genes and DNA. The sample table records some 120,000 distinct CDR3 sequences; under 13% of these occur just once. The ten largest account for roughly a third of the sample.

The data were obtained in a study of T-cell reconstitution after alpha-beta-depleted transplantation in children (dated by TCRdb to the mid-2010s). Study-level background: T-cell immune reconstitution after TCRalphabeta/CD19-depleted allogeneic hematopoietic cell transplantation in children was quantitatively tracked in the study by means of TCR repertoire profiling.

Study-wide conclusions, independent of this receptor: Over subsequent months, a decline in hyperexpanded clone frequencies was noted, and after one year, T-cell counts and TCRbeta diversity were mostly ascribed to newly produced T cells. In some patients, the high TCRbeta diversity seen at day 60 was put down to recipient T cells and intrathymic progenitors that had survived conditioning. Apparently early alphabetaT-cell count recovery about two months after transplant reportedly relied on only several hundred rapidly expanded clones derived from non-depleted graft cells.

The chain was built from TRBV7-9 and TRBJ1-2; the D segment cannot be called with confidence. This sequence was found in a boy between 2 and 10 years old with acute lymphoblastic leukemia, due to receive a stem cell transplant. Source: PBMCs, taken before TCRalphabeta/CD19-depleted stem cell transplant. The bases read TGTGCCAGCAGCTTAGGGGAGGACTATGGCTACACCTTC. The resulting protein is CASSLGEDYGYTF.